Following are 27 T cell receptor beta chains from one sample sequenced in a study of T cell changes during pregnancy in multiple sclerosis. Data came from immunoSEQ multiplex PCR; TCRdb stores just in-frame clones and leaves some out. Here the sample spans under 65,000 clones, 80% to 95% being singletons. The sequencing used peripheral blood, collected after pregnancy. The source is a female donor in good health, enrolled as a control in a pregnancy study.

CDR3 region: CASSLQYRATSPLHF. The CDR3 nucleotides read TGTGCCAGCAGTTTGCAGTACAGGGCGACCTCACCCCTCCACTTT. The rearrangement joins TRBV28 to TRBJ1-6, with D tentatively TRBD1 (6 bases). This CDR3 has 15 residues. With 3 bases removed from V and 10 bases from J, the gap between germline ends came to 16 bases. From germline, CDR1 is MDHEN and CDR2 SYDVKM.

The chain has TRBV5-4 and TRBJ1-3, with D possibly being TRBD1 (6 bases). The germline V and J ends were trimmed by 1 base and 1 base, with 12 bases remaining between them. This CDR3 is built from 16 residues. The germline V gene has CDR1 SGHNT and CDR2 YYREEE (reference sequence). The CDR3 bases are TGTGCCAGCAGCTTGCAGGGGAGCCTGTCTGGAAACACCATATATTTT. It yields the protein CASSLQGSLSGNTIYF.

The chain employs TRBV30 and TRBJ2-5, with D maybe TRBD1 (5 bases). Germline CDR1 GTSNPN, CDR2 SVGIG (reference sequence). The CDR3 is 12 residues long. With 3 bases removed from V and 9 bases from J, the gap between germline ends came to 14 bases. In DNA, the CDR3 is TGTGCCTGGAGAAGGGTGGGGCTCTCCCAGTACTTC. Translated, it gives CAWRRVGLSQYF.

The V gene is TRBV2, the J gene TRBJ1-1, with D maybe TRBD1 (6 bases). V was pared by 8 bases and J by 6 bases, with 13 bases between. This CDR3 contains 12 residues. Germline V lookup: CDR1 SNHLY, CDR2 FYNNEI. The CDR3 DNA follows: TGTGCCAGCTGCGGGGGGCATGCTGAAGCTTTCTTT. Translation: CASCGGHAEAFF.

The V call is TRBV7-2, the J call TRBJ1-4, with D possibly TRBD1 on 6 matching bases. Germline assignment: CDR1 SGHTA and CDR2 FQGNSA. This CDR3 comprises 14 residues. The germline V and J ends were trimmed by 5 bases and 5 bases, with 12 bases remaining between them. The chain's CDR3 is CASSRTAGNEKLFF. The CDR3 region has the DNA TGTGCCAGCAGCCGGACAGCGGGAAATGAAAAACTGTTTTTT.

The DNA of the CDR3 is TGTGCCAGCAGCCGGAGGGTTGGGGCGGAAGGCTACGAGCAGTACTTC. It codes for CASSRRVGAEGYEQYF. This chain connects TRBV5-5 to TRBJ2-7, with D tentatively TRBD2 (6 bases). V was trimmed by 4 bases and J by 3 bases, leaving 20 bases between them. Germline CDR1 SGHKS, CDR2 YYEKEE (reference sequence). This CDR3 comprises 16 residues.

The chain combines TRBV7-8 with TRBJ1-4; D is uncertain. Germline assignment: CDR1 SGHVS and CDR2 FQNEAQ. Trimming removed 5 bases at V and 8 bases at J, with 15 bases between. There are 14 residues in the CDR3. In DNA form, the CDR3 reads TGTGCCAGCAGCGCAGTGGTAGGAGGGGAAAAACTGTTTTTT. Residues: CASSAVVGGEKLFF.

J is TRBJ1-3 and V is TRBV7-8; 7 positions agree with TRBD1. Per the germline V gene, CDR1 is SGHVS and CDR2 is FQNEAQ. The CDR3 consists of 18 residues. V was pared by 1 base and J by 2 bases, with 11 bases of the junction left unmatched. The CDR3 spells CASSLGRLMRGPGNTIYF. As DNA, the CDR3 is TGTGCCAGCAGCTTAGGTCGGCTGATGAGGGGGCCTGGAAACACCATATATTTT.

The rearrangement joins TRBV19 to TRBJ1-5; 11 bases line up with TRBD1. The CDR3 length is 14 residues. The ends lost 9 bases at V and 6 bases at J; junction bases unmatched: 7. The germline gives CDR1 LNHDA, CDR2 SQIVND (reference sequence). CDR3 loop: CASSDRGLSQPQHF. The CDR3 DNA sequence: TGTGCCAGCTCGGACAGGGGGCTAAGTCAGCCCCAGCATTTT.

The CDR3 reads CASSLRGYTF. The CDR3 nucleotides read TGTGCCAGCAGCTTACGGGGCTACACCTTC. The chain links TRBV7-9 to TRBJ1-2; D is ambiguous. V was shortened by 2 bases and J by 8 bases, with 3 bases between the two germline ends. From germline, CDR1 is SEHNR and CDR2 FQNEAQ (reference sequence). The CDR3 length is 10 residues.

This clone has just one count. This chain connects TRBV27 to TRBJ1-1, with D unresolved. The CDR3 sequence is 12 residues long. Per germline, CDR1 MNHEY and CDR2 SMNVEV (reference sequence). V gave up 6 bases and J gave up 6 bases, with 11 bases separating them. DNA of the CDR3: TGTGCCAGCAGACAAAGTATCGCTGAAGCTTTCTTT. This sequence encodes CASRQSIAEAFF.

This chain links TRBV5-1 with TRBJ1-6, with D unresolved. CDR1 and CDR2 from the germline V gene are SGHRS and YFSETQ. Deletions cut 3 bases from V and 0 bases from J, with 10 bases between. This CDR3 is built from 16 residues. The CDR3 coding sequence is TGCGCCAGCAGCTCGCAAGCTGCCTCCTATAATTCACCCCTCCACTTT. Amino acid sequence: CASSSQAASYNSPLHF. The entire variable domain, with the rest obtained from reference TRBV5-1 and TRBJ1-6, is as follows: KAGVTQTPRYLIKTRGQQVTLSCSPISGHRSVSWYQQTPGQGLQFLFEYFSETQRNKGNFPGRFSGRQFSNSRSEMNVSTLELGDSALYLCASSSQAASYNSPLHFGNGTRLTVT.

The V gene is TRBV9, the J gene TRBJ2-2; D perhaps matches TRBD1 (6 bases). From germline, CDR1 is SGDLS and CDR2 YYNGEE. Trimming took off 4 bases at V and 4 bases at J, with 11 bases between the two ends. The length of the CDR3 is 14 residues. The CDR3: CASSFRRGTGELFF. The CDR3 DNA sequence: TGTGCCAGCAGCTTCCGCAGGGGCACCGGGGAGCTGTTTTTT.

The V call is TRBV7-6, the J call TRBJ1-5; D is perhaps TRBD1 (6 bases). Germline lookup yields CDR1 SGHVS and CDR2 FNYEAQ. The CDR3 extends over 13 amino acids. Trimming took off 5 bases at V and 9 bases at J, with 14 bases between the two ends. The CDR3: CASSPDSNWPQHF. The CDR3 DNA is TGTGCCAGCAGCCCGGACAGCAATTGGCCCCAGCATTTT.

The rearrangement uses TRBV27 and TRBJ1-5; the match to TRBD1 covers 8 bases. Germline values: CDR1 MNHEY, CDR2 SMNVEV (reference sequence). Trimming removed 2 bases from V and 2 bases from J; junction bases left unmatched: 11. This CDR3 has 18 residues. In nucleotides, the CDR3 is TGTGCCAGCAGTTTAGGTGTCGCAGGGGGCCGGGGCAATCAGCCCCAGCATTTT. Translation: CASSLGVAGGRGNQPQHF.

The chain employs TRBV28 and TRBJ1-6; D gene ambiguous. V dropped 1 base and J dropped 3 bases, with 10 bases sitting between them. CDR3 size: 16 residues. Germline CDR1 MDHEN, CDR2 SYDVKM. The CDR3: CASSLYTSNYNSPLHF. The CDR3 DNA sequence: TGTGCCAGCAGTTTATATACCAGTAACTATAATTCACCCCTCCACTTT.

This clone was detected only once. The rearrangement uses TRBV5-1 and TRBJ2-3; 7 bases line up with TRBD2. Germline values: CDR1 SGHRS, CDR2 YFSETQ. The CDR3 is 15 amino acids. V gave up 3 bases and J gave up 2 bases; unmatched junction bases: 6. Written as DNA, the CDR3 is TGCGCCAGCAGCTGGGGGGGACTGAACACAGATACGCAGTATTTT. It encodes CASSWGGLNTDTQYF.

V gene TRBV9 combines with J gene TRBJ1-6; a possible D gene is TRBD1 (5 bases). CDR3 size: 14 residues. Germline CDR1 is SGDLS and CDR2 is YYNGEE. V gave up 5 bases and J gave up 5 bases, with 11 bases separating them. CDR3 in amino acids: CASRKTENNSPLHF. The CDR3 region has the DNA TGTGCCAGCAGGAAGACAGAAAATAATTCACCCCTCCACTTT.

This clone occurred once. The chain joins TRBV6-5 to TRBJ1-2; D not resolved. From germline, CDR1 is MNHEY and CDR2 SVGAGI. V gave up 4 bases and J gave up 2 bases, with 11 bases separating them. The CDR3 consists of 14 residues. The CDR3 sequence is CASSSYTVNYGYTF. CDR3 DNA sequence: TGTGCCAGCAGTTCCTATACAGTAAACTATGGCTACACCTTC.

V usage is TRBV7-2 and J usage is TRBJ1-5, with unresolved D. V was clipped by 2 bases and J by 5 bases, with 10 bases between them. The CDR3 is made up of 14 amino acids. In germline, CDR1 is SGHTA, CDR2 FQGNSA. CDR3 coding DNA: TGTGCCAGCAGCTTACGGGGTTTGGATCAGCCCCAGCATTTT. Translated: CASSLRGLDQPQHF. Based on the CDR3 plus reference TRBV7-2 and TRBJ1-5, the full variable domain is GAGVSQSPSNKVTEKGKDVELRCDPISGHTALYWYRQSLGQGLEFLIYFQGNSAPDKSGLPSDRFSAERTGGSVSTLTIQRTQQEDSAVYLCASSLRGLDQPQHFGDGTRLSIL.

This clone was picked up one time. J is TRBJ1-1 and V is TRBV20-1; D is perhaps TRBD1 (5 bases). The CDR3 is 11 amino acids. CDR1 is DFQATT, CDR2 SNEGSKA, per germline (reference sequence). The CDR3 coding sequence is TGCACAGGGAGGTTGAACACTGAAGCTTTCTTT. It is translated as CTGRLNTEAFF.

This chain uses TRBV2 with TRBJ1-2, with a tentative D call TRBD1 (5 bases). V lost 7 bases, J lost 4 bases, and 16 bases lay in between. The CDR3 loop spans 14 amino acids. CDR1 is SNHLY and CDR2 is FYNNEI in the germline V gene. The CDR3 reads CASTPLRGFYGYTF. The CDR3 coding sequence is TGTGCCAGCACCCCTCTCCGGGGGTTCTATGGCTACACCTTC.

The V and J genes are TRBV19 and TRBJ2-7; D perhaps matches TRBD2 (6 bases). V was cut by 2 bases and J by 4 bases, with 18 bases left in between. CDR1 LNHDA and CDR2 SQIVND come from the germline V gene (reference sequence). The CDR3 spans 16 residues. Written as DNA, the CDR3 is TGTGCCAGTAGTATAAGTCGGCGGGGTAAAAGATACGAGCAGTACTTC. Amino acids: CASSISRRGKRYEQYF. Looking up the rest from reference TRBV19 and TRBJ2-7 gives the full variable domain: DGGITQSPKYLFRKEGQNVTLSCEQNLNHDAMYWYRQDPGQGLRLIYYSQIVNDFQKGDIAEGYSVSREKKESFPLTVTSAQKNPTAFYLCASSISRRGKRYEQYFGPGTRLTVT.

This clone was recorded once. The genes are TRBV29-1 and TRBJ2-1; TRBD2 agrees at 11 bases. This CDR3 comprises 17 residues. V was pared by 0 bases and J by 6 bases, with 10 bases of the junction left unmatched. The V gene's germline CDR1 is SQVTM and CDR2 ANQGSEA. The CDR3, as DNA: TGCAGCGTTGAAGATCGGCTAGCGGGAGGCGGGTCCAATGAGCAGTTCTTC. This gives the protein CSVEDRLAGGGSNEQFF.

The chain links TRBV5-6 to TRBJ1-1; 9 nucleotides line up with TRBD1. V shed 4 bases, J shed 6 bases, and the junction held 19 bases outside the gene matches. The CDR3 has 18 amino acids. Germline CDR1 and CDR2: SGHDT and YYEEEE. The CDR3 DNA follows: TGTGCCAGCAGCGGGTGGGTGGGACAGGGATTAGTGTGGGCTGAAGCTTTCTTT. This encodes CASSGWVGQGLVWAEAFF.

V and J are TRBV10-3 and TRBJ2-6; D possibly corresponds to TRBD2 (7 bases). Germline V CDR1 and CDR2: ENHRY, SYGVKD. Trimming removed 4 bases at V and 4 bases at J, with 17 bases between. This CDR3 spans 17 amino acids. This chain's CDR3 is CAISVVGGGMGANVLTF. CDR3 coding DNA: TGTGCCATCAGTGTGGTAGGGGGGGGTATGGGGGCCAACGTCCTGACTTTC.

The chain has TRBV7-2 and TRBJ2-1; TRBD2 might be the D (5 bases). The V end was cut by 4 bases, the J end by 5 bases, with 21 bases between. The CDR3 spans 17 residues. Germline lookup yields CDR1 SGHTA and CDR2 FQGNSA. The CDR3 here is CASSSQPSGGHHNEQFF. CDR3 bases: TGTGCCAGCAGCTCCCAGCCCAGCGGTGGCCACCACAATGAGCAGTTCTTC.